This T cell receptor beta chain came from a study of cytomegalovirus exposure and HLA in healthy donors. Study details: In an early release, HLA-typed donors contributed approximately 80 million unique TCR sequences.

60 Vbeta and 13 Jbeta primers were used in PCR. Method: immunoSEQ multiplex PCR; TCRdb's copy keeps in-frame clones and lacks some. The sample lists fewer than 300,000 clones; roughly 80% were seen once. This TCR derives from a girl aged 2 to 10 in good health and CMV-seronegative. Sequenced sample: PBMCs.

The CDR3 sequence is CASGTRTSGGKDTQYF. CDR3 bases: TGTGCCAGTGGCACCCGGACTAGCGGGGGGAAAGATACGCAGTATTTT. The chain employs TRBV19 and TRBJ2-3; 14 bases are a match to TRBD2. Germline CDR1 LNHDA, CDR2 SQIVND (reference sequence). V trimming: 8 bases; J trimming: 5 bases; junction bases outside the gene matches: 9. The CDR3 is made up of 16 amino acids.